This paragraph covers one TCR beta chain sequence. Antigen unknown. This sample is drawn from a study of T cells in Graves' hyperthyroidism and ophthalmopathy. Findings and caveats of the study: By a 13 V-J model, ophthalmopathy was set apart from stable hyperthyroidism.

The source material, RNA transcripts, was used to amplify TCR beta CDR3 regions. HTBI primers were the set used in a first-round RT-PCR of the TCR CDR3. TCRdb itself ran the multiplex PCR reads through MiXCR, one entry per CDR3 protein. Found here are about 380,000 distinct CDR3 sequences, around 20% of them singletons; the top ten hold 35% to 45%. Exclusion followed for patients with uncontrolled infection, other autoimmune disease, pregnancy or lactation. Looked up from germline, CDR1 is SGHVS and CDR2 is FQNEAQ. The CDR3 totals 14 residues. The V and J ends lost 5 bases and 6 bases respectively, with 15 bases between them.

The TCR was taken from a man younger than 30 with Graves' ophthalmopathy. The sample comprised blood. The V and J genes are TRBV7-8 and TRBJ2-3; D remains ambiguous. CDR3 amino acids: CASSLEGNWDTQYF. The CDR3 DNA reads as TGTGCCAGCAGCCTAGAAGGGAATTGGGATACGCAGTATTTT.